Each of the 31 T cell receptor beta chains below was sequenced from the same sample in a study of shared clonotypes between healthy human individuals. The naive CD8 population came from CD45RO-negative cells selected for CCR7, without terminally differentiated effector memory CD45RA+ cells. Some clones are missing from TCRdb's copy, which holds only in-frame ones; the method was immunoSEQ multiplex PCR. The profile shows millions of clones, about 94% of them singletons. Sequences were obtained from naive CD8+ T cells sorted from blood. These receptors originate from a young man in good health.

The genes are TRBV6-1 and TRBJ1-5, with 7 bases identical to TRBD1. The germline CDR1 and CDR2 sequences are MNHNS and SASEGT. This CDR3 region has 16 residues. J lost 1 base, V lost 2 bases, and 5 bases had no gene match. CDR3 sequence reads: CASSELTGVSNQPQHF. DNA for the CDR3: TGTGCCAGCAGTGAACTAACAGGGGTCAGCAATCAGCCCCAGCATTTT.

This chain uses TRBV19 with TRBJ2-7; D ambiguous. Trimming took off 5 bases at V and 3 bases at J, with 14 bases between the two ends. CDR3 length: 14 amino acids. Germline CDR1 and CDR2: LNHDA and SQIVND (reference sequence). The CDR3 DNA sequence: TGTGCCAGTAGTTACTTGGACGGTGGCTACGAGCAGTACTTC. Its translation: CASSYLDGGYEQYF.

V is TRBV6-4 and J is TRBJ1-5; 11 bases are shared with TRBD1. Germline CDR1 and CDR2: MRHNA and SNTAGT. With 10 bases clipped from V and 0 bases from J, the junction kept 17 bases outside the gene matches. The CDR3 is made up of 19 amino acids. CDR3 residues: CAKPSPSGTGGNSNQPQHF. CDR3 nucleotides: TGTGCCAAACCATCACCTTCCGGGACAGGGGGAAATAGCAATCAGCCCCAGCATTTT.

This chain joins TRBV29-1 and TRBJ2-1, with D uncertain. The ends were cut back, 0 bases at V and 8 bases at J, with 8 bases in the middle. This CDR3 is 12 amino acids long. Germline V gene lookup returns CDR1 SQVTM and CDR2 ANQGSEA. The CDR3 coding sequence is TGCAGCGTTGAAGATTGGAGCGATGAGCAGTTCTTC. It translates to CSVEDWSDEQFF.

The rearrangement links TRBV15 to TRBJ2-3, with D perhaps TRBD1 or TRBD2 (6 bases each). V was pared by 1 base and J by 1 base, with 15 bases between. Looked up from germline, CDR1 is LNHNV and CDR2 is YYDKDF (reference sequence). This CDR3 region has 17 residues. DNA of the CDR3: TGTGCCACCAGCAGAGGTCAAGGGGGGTGGGGCACAGATACGCAGTATTTT. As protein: CATSRGQGGWGTDTQYF.

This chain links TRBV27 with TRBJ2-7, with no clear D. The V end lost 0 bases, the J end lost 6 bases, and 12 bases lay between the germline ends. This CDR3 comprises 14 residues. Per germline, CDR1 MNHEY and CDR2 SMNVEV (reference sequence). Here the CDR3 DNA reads TGTGCCAGCAGTTTATCACAGAATAAGGGCGAGCAGTACTTC. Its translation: CASSLSQNKGEQYF.

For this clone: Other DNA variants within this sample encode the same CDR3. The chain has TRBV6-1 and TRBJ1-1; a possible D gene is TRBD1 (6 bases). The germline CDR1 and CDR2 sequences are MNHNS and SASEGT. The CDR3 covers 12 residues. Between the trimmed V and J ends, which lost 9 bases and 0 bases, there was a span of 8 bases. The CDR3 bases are TGTGCCAGTACAGGGTTGAACACTGAAGCTTTCTTT. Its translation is CASTGLNTEAFF.

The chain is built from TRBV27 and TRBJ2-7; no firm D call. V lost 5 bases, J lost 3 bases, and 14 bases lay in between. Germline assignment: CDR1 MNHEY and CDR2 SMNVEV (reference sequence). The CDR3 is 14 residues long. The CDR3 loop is CASSPLSLGYEQYF. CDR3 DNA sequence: TGTGCCAGCAGTCCGCTCTCTTTAGGCTACGAGCAGTACTTC.

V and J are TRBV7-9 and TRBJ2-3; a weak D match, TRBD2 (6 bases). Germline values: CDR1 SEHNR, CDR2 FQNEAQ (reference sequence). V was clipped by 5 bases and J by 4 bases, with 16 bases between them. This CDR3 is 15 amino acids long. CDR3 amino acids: CASSLGPGGSDTQYF. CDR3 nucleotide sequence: TGTGCCAGCAGCCTGGGACCCGGGGGATCAGATACGCAGTATTTT.

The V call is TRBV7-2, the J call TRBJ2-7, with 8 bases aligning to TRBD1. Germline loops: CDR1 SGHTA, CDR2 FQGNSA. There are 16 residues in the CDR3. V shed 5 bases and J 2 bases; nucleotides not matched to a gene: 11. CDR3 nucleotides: TGTGCCAGCAGCCCCCCATCAGGGGGCGACCCCTACGAGCAGTACTTC. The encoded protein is CASSPPSGGDPYEQYF.

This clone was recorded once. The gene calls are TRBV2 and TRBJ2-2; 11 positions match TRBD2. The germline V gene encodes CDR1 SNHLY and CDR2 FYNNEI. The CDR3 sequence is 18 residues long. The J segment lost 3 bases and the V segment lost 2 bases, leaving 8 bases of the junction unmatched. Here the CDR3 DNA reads TGTGCCAGCAGTGAATTTTACTTGACTAGCGGGGACACCGGGGAGCTGTTTTTT. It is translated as CASSEFYLTSGDTGELFF.

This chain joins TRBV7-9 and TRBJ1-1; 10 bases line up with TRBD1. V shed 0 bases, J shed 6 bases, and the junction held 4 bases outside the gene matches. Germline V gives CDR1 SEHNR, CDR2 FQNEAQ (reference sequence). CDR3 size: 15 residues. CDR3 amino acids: CASSLATGGVSEAFF. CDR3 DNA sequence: TGTGCCAGCAGCTTAGCGACAGGGGGCGTTTCTGAAGCTTTCTTT. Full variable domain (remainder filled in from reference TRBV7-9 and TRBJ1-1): DTGVSQNPRHKITKRGQNVTFRCDPISEHNRLYWYRQTLGQGPEFLTYFQNEAQLEKSRLLSDRFSAERPKGSFSTLEIQRTEQGDSAMYLCASSLATGGVSEAFFGQGTRLTVV.

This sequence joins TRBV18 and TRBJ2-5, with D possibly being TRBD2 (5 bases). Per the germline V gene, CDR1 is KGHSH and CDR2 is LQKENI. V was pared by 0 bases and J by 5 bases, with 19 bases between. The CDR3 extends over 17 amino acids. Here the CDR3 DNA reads TGTGCCAGCTCACCACCGACCGGCGCGGGTCGGATGGAGACCCAGTACTTC. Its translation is CASSPPTGAGRMETQYF.

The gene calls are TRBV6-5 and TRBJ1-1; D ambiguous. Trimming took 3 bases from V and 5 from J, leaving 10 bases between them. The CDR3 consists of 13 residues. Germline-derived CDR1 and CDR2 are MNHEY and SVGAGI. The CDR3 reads CASSYTGRTEAFF. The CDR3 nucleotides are TGTGCCAGCAGTTATACCGGGCGAACTGAAGCTTTCTTT.

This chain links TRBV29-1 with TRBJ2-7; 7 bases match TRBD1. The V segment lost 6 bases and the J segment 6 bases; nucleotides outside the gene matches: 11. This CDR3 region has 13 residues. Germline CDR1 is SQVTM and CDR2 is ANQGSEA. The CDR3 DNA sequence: TGCAGCGTGGATATCACAGGGGCGAGCGAGCAGTACTTC. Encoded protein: CSVDITGASEQYF.

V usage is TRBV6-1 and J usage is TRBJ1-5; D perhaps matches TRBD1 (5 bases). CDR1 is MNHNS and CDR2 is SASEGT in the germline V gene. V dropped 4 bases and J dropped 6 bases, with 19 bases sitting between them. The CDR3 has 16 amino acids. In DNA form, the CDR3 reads TGTGCCAGCAGTGGAGGGGCAGGAACTAGTGGTCAGCCCCAGCATTTT. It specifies CASSGGAGTSGQPQHF.

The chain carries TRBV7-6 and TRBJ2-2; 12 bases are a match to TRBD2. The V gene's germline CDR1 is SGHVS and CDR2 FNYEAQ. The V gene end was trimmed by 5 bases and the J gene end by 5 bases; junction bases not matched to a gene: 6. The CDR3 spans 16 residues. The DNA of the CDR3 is TGTGCCAGCAGCCTTGGACTAGCGGGGCGAACCGGGGAGCTGTTTTTT. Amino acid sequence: CASSLGLAGRTGELFF.

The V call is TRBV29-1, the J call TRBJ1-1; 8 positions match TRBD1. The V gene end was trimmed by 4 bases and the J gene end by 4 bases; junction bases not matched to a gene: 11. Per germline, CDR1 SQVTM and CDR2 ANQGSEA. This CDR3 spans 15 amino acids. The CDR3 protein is CSVAPPGQVGTEAFF. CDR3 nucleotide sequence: TGCAGCGTTGCTCCCCCGGGACAGGTTGGCACTGAAGCTTTCTTT.

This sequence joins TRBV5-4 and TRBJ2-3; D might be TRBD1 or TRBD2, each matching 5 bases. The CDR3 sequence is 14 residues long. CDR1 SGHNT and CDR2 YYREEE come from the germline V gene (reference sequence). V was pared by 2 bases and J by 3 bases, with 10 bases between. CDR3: CASSFWGSTDTQYF. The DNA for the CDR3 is TGTGCCAGCAGCTTCTGGGGGTCAACAGATACGCAGTATTTT.

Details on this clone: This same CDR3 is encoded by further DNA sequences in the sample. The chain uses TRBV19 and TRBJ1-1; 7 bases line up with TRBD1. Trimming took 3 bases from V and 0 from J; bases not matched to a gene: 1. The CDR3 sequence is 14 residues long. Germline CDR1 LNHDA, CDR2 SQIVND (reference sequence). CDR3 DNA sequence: TGTGCCAGTAGTATGGGACAGTTGAACACTGAAGCTTTCTTT. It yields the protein CASSMGQLNTEAFF.

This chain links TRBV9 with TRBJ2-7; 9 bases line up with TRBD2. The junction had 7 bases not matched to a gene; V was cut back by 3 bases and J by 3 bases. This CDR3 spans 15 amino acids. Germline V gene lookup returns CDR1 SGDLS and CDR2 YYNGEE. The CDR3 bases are TGTGCCAGCAGCGGATTAGCGGGGGAAAGCTACGAGCAGTACTTC. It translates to CASSGLAGESYEQYF.

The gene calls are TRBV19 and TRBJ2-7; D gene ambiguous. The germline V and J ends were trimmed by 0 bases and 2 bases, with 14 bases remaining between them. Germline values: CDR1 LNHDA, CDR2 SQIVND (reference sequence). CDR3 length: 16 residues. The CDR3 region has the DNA TGTGCCAGTAGTATAGATCTCGAGACTGTACCCTACGAGCAGTACTTC. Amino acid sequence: CASSIDLETVPYEQYF.

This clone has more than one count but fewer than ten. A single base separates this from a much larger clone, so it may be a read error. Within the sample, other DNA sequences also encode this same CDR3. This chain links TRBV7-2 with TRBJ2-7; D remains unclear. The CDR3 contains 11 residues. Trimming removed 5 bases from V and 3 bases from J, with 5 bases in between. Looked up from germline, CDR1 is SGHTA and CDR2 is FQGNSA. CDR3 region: CASSVGYEQYF. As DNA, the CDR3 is TGTGCCAGCAGCGTGGGCTACGAGCAGTACTTC.

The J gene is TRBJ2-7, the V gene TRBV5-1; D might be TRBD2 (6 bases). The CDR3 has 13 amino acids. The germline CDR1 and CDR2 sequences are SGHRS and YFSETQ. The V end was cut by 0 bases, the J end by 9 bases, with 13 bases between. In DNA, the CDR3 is TGCGCCAGCAGCTTGGGACGGGAGTTAGGGCAGTACTTC. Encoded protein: CASSLGRELGQYF.

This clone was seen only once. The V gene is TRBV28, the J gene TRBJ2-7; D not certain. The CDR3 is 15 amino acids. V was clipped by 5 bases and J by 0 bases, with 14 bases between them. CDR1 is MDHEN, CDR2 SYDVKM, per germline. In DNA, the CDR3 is TGTGCCAGCAGTCCATACGGCCTGAGCTCCTACGAGCAGTACTTC. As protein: CASSPYGLSSYEQYF. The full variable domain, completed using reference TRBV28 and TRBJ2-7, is DVKVTQSSRYLVKRTGEKVFLECVQDMDHENMFWYRQDPGLGLRLIYFSYDVKMKEKGDIPEGYSVSREKKERFSLILESASTNQTSMYLCASSPYGLSSYEQYFGPGTRLTVT.

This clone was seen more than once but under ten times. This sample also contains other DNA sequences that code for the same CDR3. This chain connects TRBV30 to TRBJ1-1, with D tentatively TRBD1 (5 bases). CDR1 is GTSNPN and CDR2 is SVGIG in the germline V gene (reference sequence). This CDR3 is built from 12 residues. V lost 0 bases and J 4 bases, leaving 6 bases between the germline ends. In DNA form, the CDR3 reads TGTGCCTGGAGTGTCGGGGGCACTGAAGCTTTCTTT. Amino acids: CAWSVGGTEAFF.

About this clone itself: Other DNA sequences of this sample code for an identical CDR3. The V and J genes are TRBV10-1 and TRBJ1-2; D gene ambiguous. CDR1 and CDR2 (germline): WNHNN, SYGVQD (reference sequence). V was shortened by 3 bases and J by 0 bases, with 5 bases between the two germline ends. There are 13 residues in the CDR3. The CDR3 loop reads CASSDSTNYGYTF. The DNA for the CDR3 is TGCGCCAGCAGTGACTCCACTAACTATGGCTACACCTTC.

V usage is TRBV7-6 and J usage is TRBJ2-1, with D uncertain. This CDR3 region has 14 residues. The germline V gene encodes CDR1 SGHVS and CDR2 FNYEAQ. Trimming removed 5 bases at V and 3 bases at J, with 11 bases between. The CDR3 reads CASSQDWNYNEQFF. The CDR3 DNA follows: TGTGCCAGCAGCCAAGACTGGAACTACAATGAGCAGTTCTTC.

This CDR3 reads CASSFRGQGPFYEQYF. CDR3 in DNA: TGTGCCAGCAGCTTCCGAGGACAGGGCCCCTTCTACGAGCAGTACTTC. This chain uses TRBV7-9 with TRBJ2-7; 8 positions agree with TRBD1. The CDR3 is 16 residues long. V lost 3 bases, J lost 3 bases, and 10 bases stayed unmatched. Per germline, CDR1 SEHNR and CDR2 FQNEAQ (reference sequence). The full variable domain, in which reference TRBV7-9 and TRBJ2-7 provide the parts outside the CDR3, is DTGVSQNPRHKITKRGQNVTFRCDPISEHNRLYWYRQTLGQGPEFLTYFQNEAQLEKSRLLSDRFSAERPKGSFSTLEIQRTEQGDSAMYLCASSFRGQGPFYEQYFGPGTRLTVT.

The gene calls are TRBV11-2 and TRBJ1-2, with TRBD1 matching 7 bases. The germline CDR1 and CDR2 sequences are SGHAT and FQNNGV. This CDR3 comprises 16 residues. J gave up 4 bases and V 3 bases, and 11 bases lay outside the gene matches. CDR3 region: CASSLGRDRVSYGYTF. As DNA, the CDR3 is TGTGCCAGCAGCTTGGGGAGAGACAGGGTAAGCTATGGCTACACCTTC.

CDR3 protein: CASSWERGGYNEQFF. The CDR3 DNA reads as TGTGCCAGCAGCTGGGAGCGGGGAGGGTACAATGAGCAGTTCTTC. The genes are TRBV7-9 and TRBJ2-1; 7 bases agree with TRBD2. This CDR3 has 15 residues. Germline V gene sequence: CDR1 SEHNR, CDR2 FQNEAQ (reference sequence). After removal of 4 bases from V and 4 bases from J, the junction contained 7 bases not matched to a gene.